These 13 T cell receptor beta chains share one sample of origin, sequenced in a study of T cells in Graves' hyperthyroidism and ophthalmopathy. Researchers took RNA transcripts and amplified the TCR beta CDR3 regions from them. The study used the HTBI primer set for a first-round RT-PCR of the TCR CDR3. In TCRdb, the multiplex PCR reads were re-called with MiXCR into one record per CDR3 protein. The data hold approximately 350,000 distinct CDR3 sequences, with approximately 16% observed a single time. Sample: blood. The origin of the receptors is a woman aged 55-70 years with Graves' ophthalmopathy.

This clonotype was recorded at least ten times. The chain recombines TRBV6-2 or TRBV6-3 with TRBJ2-1; D is ambiguous. The CDR3 covers 14 residues. Germline V gene lookup returns CDR1 MNHEY and CDR2 SVGEGT. V lost 2 bases and J 9 bases, leaving 14 bases between the germline ends. As DNA, the CDR3 is TGTGCCAGCAGTTACGAGGTCCTAGTGAGTGAGCAGTTCTTC. It codes for CASSYEVLVSEQFF.

This clonotype was seen only a few times. The J gene is TRBJ2-1, the V gene TRBV18, with 9 bases fitting TRBD1. The CDR3 contains 17 residues. CDR1 and CDR2 from the germline V gene are KGHSH and LQKENI. The junction had 6 bases not matched to a gene; V was cut back by 3 bases and J by 0 bases. This CDR3 is CASSPAGTGFSYNEQFF. CDR3 in DNA: TGTGCCAGCTCACCTGCGGGGACAGGGTTCTCCTACAATGAGCAGTTCTTC.

This clonotype was picked up a small number of times. V usage is TRBV5-1 and J usage is TRBJ1-2; a possible D gene is TRBD1 (5 bases). V was shortened by 3 bases and J by 4 bases, with 16 bases between the two germline ends. The CDR3 is 15 residues long. CDR1 is SGHRS and CDR2 is YFSETQ in the germline V gene. CDR3 in amino acids: CASSSTPTGPYGYTF. In DNA form, the CDR3 reads TGCGCCAGCAGCTCTACACCAACAGGACCCTATGGCTACACCTTC.

The chain joins TRBV5-1 to TRBJ1-4, with D unclear. The V end was cut by 0 bases, the J end by 7 bases, with 10 bases between. The CDR3 extends over 14 amino acids. CDR1 and CDR2 (germline): SGHRS, YFSETQ. The CDR3 DNA sequence: TGCGCCAGCAGCTTGGATGTTTCGGGTGAAAAACTGTTTTTT. Protein: CASSLDVSGEKLFF.

This clonotype was recorded many times. The rearrangement links TRBV13 to TRBJ2-2, with 7 bases lining up with TRBD1. The length of the CDR3 is 17 residues. Looked up from germline, CDR1 is PRHDT and CDR2 is FYEKMQ (reference sequence). The trim removed 7 bases at V and 2 bases at J, leaving 13 bases unmatched. In DNA form, the CDR3 reads TGTGCCAGCATTTACTCCCGACAGGGCCGAAACACCGGGGAGCTGTTTTTT. It yields the protein CASIYSRQGRNTGELFF.

This clonotype was counted many times. The genes are TRBV5-1 and TRBJ1-1; TRBD1 might be the D (5 bases). The CDR3 length is 14 residues. Trimming took off 0 bases at V and 3 bases at J, with 9 bases between the two ends. Germline loops: CDR1 SGHRS, CDR2 YFSETQ. CDR3 sequence: CASSLAPGDTEAFF. The CDR3 DNA reads TGCGCCAGCAGCTTGGCACCGGGGGACACTGAAGCTTTCTTT.

This chain links TRBV19 with TRBJ2-7; D is possibly TRBD1 or TRBD2 (6 bases each). The CDR3 sequence is 17 residues long. The germline CDR1 and CDR2 sequences are LNHDA and SQIVND (reference sequence). V was clipped by 2 bases and J by 7 bases, with 24 bases between them. As DNA, the CDR3 is TGTGCCAGTAGTATACGAGAAGGGGGACTCCAAAGAGGAGAGCAGTACTTC. Translated, it gives CASSIREGGLQRGEQYF.

This clonotype was seen many times. The chain carries TRBV3-1 and TRBJ2-7; D remains unclear. The germline V and J ends were trimmed by 4 bases and 0 bases, with 10 bases remaining between them. This CDR3 region has 14 residues. Germline lookup yields CDR1 LGHDT and CDR2 YNNKEL (reference sequence). CDR3 sequence reads: CASSRTHSSYEQYF. The DNA of the CDR3 is TGTGCCAGCAGCCGGACCCATAGCTCCTACGAGCAGTACTTC.

This clonotype has ten or more counts. V is TRBV2 and J is TRBJ2-3, with a weak D call TRBD2 (7 bases). The CDR3 is 16 residues long. The ends were cut back, 3 bases at V and 6 bases at J, with 19 bases in the middle. Germline V lookup: CDR1 SNHLY, CDR2 FYNNEI. CDR3 loop: CASSDVASGGGDTQYF. The CDR3 DNA sequence: TGTGCCAGCAGTGACGTGGCTAGCGGAGGGGGGGATACGCAGTATTTT.

The CDR3 nucleotides read TGTGCCAGCGGGGCCGGGACTAGCGAGTCCTACGAGCAGTACTTC. It yields the protein CASGAGTSESYEQYF. This chain links TRBV10-3 with TRBJ2-7, with 10 bases lining up with TRBD2. The CDR3 totals 15 residues. V dropped 10 bases and J dropped 1; count of bases not matched to a gene: 10. Germline lookup yields CDR1 ENHRY and CDR2 SYGVKD.

This sequence joins TRBV9 and TRBJ2-3, with D possibly matching TRBD2 (5 bases). The CDR3 length is 15 residues. Germline V lookup: CDR1 SGDLS, CDR2 YYNGEE. V was clipped by 0 bases and J by 2 bases, with 10 bases between them. The CDR3: CASSVGLSSTDTQYF. The CDR3 DNA sequence: TGTGCCAGCAGCGTAGGACTATCCTCCACAGATACGCAGTATTTT. Looking up the rest from reference TRBV9 and TRBJ2-3 gives the full variable domain: DSGVTQTPKHLITATGQRVTLRCSPRSGDLSVYWYQQSLDQGLQFLIQYYNGEERAKGNILERFSAQQFPDLHSELNLSSLELGDSALYFCASSVGLSSTDTQYFGPGTRLTVL.

This clonotype was observed a handful of times. This chain uses TRBV3-1 with TRBJ2-7, with 10 bases that match TRBD2. CDR3 length: 18 residues. Germline V gives CDR1 LGHDT, CDR2 YNNKEL (reference sequence). V trimming: 0 bases; J trimming: 4 bases; junction bases outside the gene matches: 12. The CDR3 loop reads CASSQDYGLAGVDYEQYF. As DNA, the CDR3 is TGTGCCAGCAGCCAAGATTATGGGCTAGCGGGAGTTGATTACGAGCAGTACTTC.

Details on this clonotype: Since a much larger clone is just one base distant, this may be a read error. This chain uses TRBV11-2 with TRBJ1-3; TRBD1 matches at 7 bases. This CDR3 region has 15 residues. Germline V gene lookup returns CDR1 SGHAT and CDR2 FQNNGV. The CDR3 nucleotides read TGTGCCAGCAGCCCCCTGACAGGGTCTGGAAACACCGTATATTTT. As protein: CASSPLTGSGNTVYF.